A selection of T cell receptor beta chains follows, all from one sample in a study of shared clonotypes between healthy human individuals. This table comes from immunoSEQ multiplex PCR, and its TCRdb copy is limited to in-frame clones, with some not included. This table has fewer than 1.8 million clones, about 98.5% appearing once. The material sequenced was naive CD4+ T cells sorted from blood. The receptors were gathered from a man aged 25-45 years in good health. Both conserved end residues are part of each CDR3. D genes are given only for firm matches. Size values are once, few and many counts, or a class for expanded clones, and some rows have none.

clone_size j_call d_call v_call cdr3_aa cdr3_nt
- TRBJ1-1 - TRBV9 CASSVAGVGTEAFF TGTGCCAGCAGCGTTGCAGGGGTGGGCACTGAAGCTTTCTTT
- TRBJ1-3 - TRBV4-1 CASSPQLGNSGNTIYF TGCGCCAGCAGCCCGCAATTAGGGAACTCTGGAAACACCATATATTTT
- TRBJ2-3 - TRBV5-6 CASAKTGREYF TGTGCCAGCGCCAAGACAGGCAGGGAGTATTTT
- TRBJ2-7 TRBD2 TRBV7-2 CASSSGTSAYEQYF TGTGCCAGCAGCTCCGGGACTAGCGCCTACGAGCAGTACTTC
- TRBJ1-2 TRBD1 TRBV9 CASSVVQGAVGYTF TGTGCCAGCAGCGTAGTTCAGGGGGCGGTCGGCTACACCTTC
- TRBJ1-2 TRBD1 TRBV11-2 CASSLTGQGASGYTF TGTGCCAGCAGCTTAACGGGACAGGGGGCGAGTGGCTACACCTTC
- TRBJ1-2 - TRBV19 CASSIVGSGYTF TGTGCCAGTAGTATAGTGGGTTCCGGCTACACCTTC
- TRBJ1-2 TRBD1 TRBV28 CASSTGDHGYTF TGTGCCAGCAGCACAGGGGATCATGGCTACACCTTC
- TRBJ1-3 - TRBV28 CASSYGQYSGNTIYF TGTGCCAGCAGCTATGGACAGTACTCTGGAAACACCATATATTTT
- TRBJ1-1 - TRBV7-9 CASSFPFSLNTEAFF TGTGCCAGCAGCTTTCCATTCTCGCTGAACACTGAAGCTTTCTTT
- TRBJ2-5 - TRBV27 CASSSYGSPSRETQYF TGTGCCAGCAGTTCATACGGCTCTCCTTCTAGGGAGACCCAGTACTTC
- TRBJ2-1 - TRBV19 CASSISRNNEQFF TGTGCCAGTAGTATTAGCAGGAATAATGAGCAGTTCTTC
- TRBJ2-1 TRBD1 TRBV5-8 CASSIGGLWGTDYDEQFF TGTGCCAGCAGCATCGGTGGCTTATGGGGGACAGACTACGATGAGCAGTTCTTC
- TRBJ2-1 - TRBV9 CASSVAWGNEQFF TGTGCCAGCAGCGTAGCTTGGGGTAATGAGCAGTTCTTC
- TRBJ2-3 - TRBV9 CASQRSLRDTQYF TGTGCCAGCCAGCGGTCACTTCGAGATACGCAGTATTTT
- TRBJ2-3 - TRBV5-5 CASSARDIQWDTQYF TGTGCCAGCAGCGCTCGGGACATCCAGTGGGATACGCAGTATTTT
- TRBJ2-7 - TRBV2 CASSAQVGYEQYF TGTGCCAGCAGTGCACAGGTCGGCTACGAGCAGTACTTC
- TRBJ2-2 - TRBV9 CASSLKSRTGELFF TGTGCCAGCAGCCTAAAGAGTCGTACCGGGGAGCTGTTTTTT
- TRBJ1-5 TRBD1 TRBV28 CASNPQGGLGQPQHF TGTGCCAGCAACCCACAGGGGGGATTAGGTCAGCCCCAGCATTTT
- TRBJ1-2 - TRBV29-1 CSVGQSGGNYGYTF TGCAGCGTCGGACAGTCAGGTGGTAACTATGGCTACACCTTC
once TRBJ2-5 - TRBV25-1 CASSEYELGTQYF TGTGCCAGCAGTGAATATGAGTTAGGGACCCAGTACTTC
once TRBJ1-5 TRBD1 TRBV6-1 CASSEIGTVINQPQHF TGTGCCAGCAGTGAAATAGGGACAGTGATTAATCAGCCCCAGCATTTT
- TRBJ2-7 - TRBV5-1 CASSLGPQGLAYEQYF TGCGCCAGCAGCTTGGGGCCACAGGGTTTAGCCTACGAGCAGTACTTC
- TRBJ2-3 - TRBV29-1 CSVEDGADTQYF TGCAGCGTTGAAGATGGGGCAGATACGCAGTATTTT
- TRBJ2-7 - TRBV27 CASSRAMLVEQYF TGTGCCAGCTCCCGGGCTATGCTGGTCGAGCAGTACTTC
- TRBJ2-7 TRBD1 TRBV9 CASSVTGQGYEQYF TGTGCCAGCAGCGTAACGGGACAGGGCTACGAGCAGTACTTC
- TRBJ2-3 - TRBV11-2 CASSLAGRDTQYF TGTGCCAGCAGCTTAGCGGGACGGGATACGCAGTATTTT
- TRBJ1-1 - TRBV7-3 CASSPDMNTEAFF TGTGCCAGCAGCCCAGACATGAACACTGAAGCTTTCTTT
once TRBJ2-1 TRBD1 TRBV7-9 CASSLALSGTGDEFF TGTGCCAGCAGCTTAGCCCTTTCCGGGACAGGGGATGAGTTCTTC
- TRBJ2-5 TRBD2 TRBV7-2 CASSLTSGRVETQYF TGTGCCAGCAGCTTAACTAGCGGGAGGGTGGAGACCCAGTACTTC
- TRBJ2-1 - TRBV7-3 CASSSGTGNNEQFF TGTGCCAGCAGCTCGGGGACTGGGAACAATGAGCAGTTCTTC
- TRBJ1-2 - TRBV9 CASSVLSLPGGVGGYTF TGTGCCAGCAGCGTATTGTCCCTCCCCGGGGGGGTCGGTGGCTACACCTTC
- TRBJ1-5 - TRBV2 CASSVGTKYSNQPQHF TGTGCCAGCAGCGTCGGGACAAAGTATAGCAATCAGCCCCAGCATTTT
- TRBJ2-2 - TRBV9 CASSVASVSNTGELFF TGTGCCAGCAGCGTAGCTTCAGTTTCTAACACCGGGGAGCTGTTTTTT
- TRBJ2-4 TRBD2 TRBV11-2 CASSALLSLAGDHIQYF TGTGCCAGCAGCGCCCTGTTGTCCCTAGCGGGAGATCACATTCAGTACTTC
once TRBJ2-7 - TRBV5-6 CASSLGLDRSSYEQYF TGTGCCAGCAGCTTGGGATTAGACCGTAGCTCCTACGAGCAGTACTTC
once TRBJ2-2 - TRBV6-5 CATQWRGANTGELFF TGTGCCACCCAATGGCGAGGCGCGAACACCGGGGAGCTGTTTTTT
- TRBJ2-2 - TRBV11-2 CASSLGARANTGELFF TGTGCCAGCAGCCTCGGAGCCAGAGCGAACACCGGGGAGCTGTTTTTT
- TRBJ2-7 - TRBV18 CASSRVGGTEQYF TGTGCCAGCTCACGGGTCGGGGGGACAGAACAGTACTTC
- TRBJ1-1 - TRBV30 CAWIRVNTEAFF TGTGCCTGGATTAGGGTGAACACTGAAGCTTTCTTT
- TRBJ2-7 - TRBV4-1 CASSRAADRRDEQYF TGCGCCAGCAGCCGTGCAGCCGACCGACGGGACGAGCAGTACTTC
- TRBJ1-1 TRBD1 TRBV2 CASSESPVGQGEAFF TGTGCCAGCAGTGAATCCCCCGTCGGACAGGGTGAAGCTTTCTTT
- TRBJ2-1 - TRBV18 CASSPGGPGKQFF TGTGCCAGCTCACCAGGCGGGCCTGGGAAGCAGTTCTTC
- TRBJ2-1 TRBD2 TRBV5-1 CASSGTGLGDNEQFF TGCGCCAGCAGCGGTACGGGACTAGGGGACAATGAGCAGTTCTTC
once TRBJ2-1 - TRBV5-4 CASTPENPSREQFF TGTGCCAGCACCCCGGAAAACCCCTCAAGGGAGCAGTTCTTC
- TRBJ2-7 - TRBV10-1 CASRAGPDLRSEQYF TGCGCCAGCAGGGCGGGCCCAGACCTAAGGAGCGAGCAGTACTTC
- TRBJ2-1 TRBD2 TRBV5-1 CASSGGLAVYNEQFF TGCGCCAGCAGCGGGGGACTAGCGGTCTACAATGAGCAGTTCTTC
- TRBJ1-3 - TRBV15 CATSTGEGDGNTIYF TGTGCCACCAGCACGGGGGAAGGAGATGGAAACACCATATATTTT
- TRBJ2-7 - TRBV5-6 CASSLGGVYEQYF TGTGCCAGCAGCTTGGGAGGGGTCTACGAGCAGTACTTC
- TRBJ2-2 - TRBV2 CASTVEGTGELFF TGTGCCAGCACCGTCGAGGGAACCGGGGAGCTGTTTTTT
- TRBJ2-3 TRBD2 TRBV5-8 CASSYTGLDSTDTQYF TGTGCCAGCAGCTACACTGGACTAGATAGCACAGATACGCAGTATTTT
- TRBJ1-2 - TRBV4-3 CASSRGGSGIGGYGYTF TGCGCCAGCAGCCGGGGGGGGTCAGGGATCGGAGGCTATGGCTACACCTTC
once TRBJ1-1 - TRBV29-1 CSVCTGFNTEAFF TGCAGCGTTTGCACAGGGTTCAACACTGAAGCTTTCTTT
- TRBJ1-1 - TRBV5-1 CASHDGYTEAFF TGCGCCAGCCACGATGGGTATACTGAAGCTTTCTTT
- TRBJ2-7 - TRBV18 CASSPPQGSYEQYF TGTGCCAGCTCCCCCCCACAGGGATCCTACGAGCAGTACTTC